Detailed here is one T cell receptor beta chain. Antigen: not known. TCRdb re-analysed the reads in MiXCR, keeping a single row per CDR3 protein. The table shows hundreds of thousands of distinct CDR3 sequences, with 24% occurring only once. This entry comes from a study of T cell repertoires in cytomegalovirus infection. The wider study: Public TCR beta signatures marked donors with CMV infection and the matching HLA. Points from the study as a whole: Summed frequency of public TCR beta families distinguished CMV carriers with the relevant HLA. HLA-C-restricted, CMV-specific TCR beta clonotypes were dominant ex vivo.

The CDR3 covers 14 residues. CDR1 and CDR2 from the germline V gene are SQVTM and ANQGSEA. V gave up 4 bases and J gave up 0 bases, with 7 bases separating them. Specimen: CD8+ T cells from PBMCs. The chain is built from TRBV29-1 and TRBJ2-6, with unresolved D. The clonotype originates from a human donor in good health (CMV status not recorded). Some clones in this sample may be carry-over from other donors' samples. CDR3 nucleotide sequence: TGCAGCGTTGTATCCGGCTCTGGGGCCAACGTCCTGACTTTC. Translating gives CSVVSGSGANVLTF.